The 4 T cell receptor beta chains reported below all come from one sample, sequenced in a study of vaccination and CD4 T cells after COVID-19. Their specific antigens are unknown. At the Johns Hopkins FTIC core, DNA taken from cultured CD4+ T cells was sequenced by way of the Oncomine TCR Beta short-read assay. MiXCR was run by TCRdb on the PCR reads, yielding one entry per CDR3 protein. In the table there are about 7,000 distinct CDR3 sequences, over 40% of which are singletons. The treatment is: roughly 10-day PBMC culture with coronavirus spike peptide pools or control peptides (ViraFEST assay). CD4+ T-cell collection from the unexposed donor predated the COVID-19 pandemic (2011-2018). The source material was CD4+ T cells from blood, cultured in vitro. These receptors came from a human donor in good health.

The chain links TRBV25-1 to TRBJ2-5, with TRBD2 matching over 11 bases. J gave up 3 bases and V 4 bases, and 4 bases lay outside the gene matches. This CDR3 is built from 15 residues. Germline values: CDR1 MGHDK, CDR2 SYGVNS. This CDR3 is CASSVLAGVEETQYF. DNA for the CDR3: TGTGCCAGCAGTGTACTAGCGGGAGTGGAAGAGACCCAGTACTTC.

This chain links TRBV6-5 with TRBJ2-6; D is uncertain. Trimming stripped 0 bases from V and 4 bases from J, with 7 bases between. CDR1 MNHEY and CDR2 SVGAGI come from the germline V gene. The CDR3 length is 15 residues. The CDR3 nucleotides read TGTGCCAGCAGTTACTCTGGGGTCGGGGCCAACGTCCTGACTTTC. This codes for CASSYSGVGANVLTF.

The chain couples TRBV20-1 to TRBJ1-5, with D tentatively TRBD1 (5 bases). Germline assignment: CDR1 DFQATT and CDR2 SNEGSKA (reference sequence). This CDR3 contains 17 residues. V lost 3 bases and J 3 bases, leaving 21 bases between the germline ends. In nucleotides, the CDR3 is TGCAGTGCTAGCCCCCCCGAAGGGCAGGGCGACAATCAGCCCCAGCATTTT. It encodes CSASPPEGQGDNQPQHF.

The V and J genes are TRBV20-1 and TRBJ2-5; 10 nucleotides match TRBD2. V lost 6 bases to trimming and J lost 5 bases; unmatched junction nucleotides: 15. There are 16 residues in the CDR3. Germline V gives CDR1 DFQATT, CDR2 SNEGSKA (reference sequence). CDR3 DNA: TGCAGTGCGGCCCGCGGGAGCGGGGGGGCCGGGGAGACCCAGTACTTC. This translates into CSAARGSGGAGETQYF.